The clone carrying this T cell receptor beta chain was recorded many times. Its antigen is not identified. These data come from a study of T cell repertoires in cytomegalovirus infection. Study as a whole: Public TCR beta signatures provided an indication of both CMV infection and a matching HLA type. Notes on the study in general: Clonotypes of TCR beta that were HLA-C-restricted and CMV-specific dominated the ex vivo response. There were carriers of CMV plus the relevant HLA, and cumulative public TCR beta family frequency identified them.

CDR1 is SGHVS, CDR2 FNYEAQ, per germline. This CDR3 contains 14 residues. Trimming shortened V by 0 bases and J by 2 bases, and 8 bases separated the two germline ends. TCRdb re-analysed the reads in MiXCR, keeping a single row per CDR3 protein. This repertoire shows 200,000 to 300,000 distinct CDR3 sequences, less than 9.5% found once; its top ten account for less than 15%. The sequenced material came from PBMCs. The sequence was obtained from a human donor in good health (CMV status not recorded). Some clones in this sample may be carry-over from other donors' samples. The chain links TRBV7-6 to TRBJ2-7; weak D call: TRBD1 (5 bases). CDR3 nucleotide sequence: TGTGCCAGCAGCTTAGCAGGGGCTGCCTACGAGCAGTACTTC. Protein: CASSLAGAAYEQYF.